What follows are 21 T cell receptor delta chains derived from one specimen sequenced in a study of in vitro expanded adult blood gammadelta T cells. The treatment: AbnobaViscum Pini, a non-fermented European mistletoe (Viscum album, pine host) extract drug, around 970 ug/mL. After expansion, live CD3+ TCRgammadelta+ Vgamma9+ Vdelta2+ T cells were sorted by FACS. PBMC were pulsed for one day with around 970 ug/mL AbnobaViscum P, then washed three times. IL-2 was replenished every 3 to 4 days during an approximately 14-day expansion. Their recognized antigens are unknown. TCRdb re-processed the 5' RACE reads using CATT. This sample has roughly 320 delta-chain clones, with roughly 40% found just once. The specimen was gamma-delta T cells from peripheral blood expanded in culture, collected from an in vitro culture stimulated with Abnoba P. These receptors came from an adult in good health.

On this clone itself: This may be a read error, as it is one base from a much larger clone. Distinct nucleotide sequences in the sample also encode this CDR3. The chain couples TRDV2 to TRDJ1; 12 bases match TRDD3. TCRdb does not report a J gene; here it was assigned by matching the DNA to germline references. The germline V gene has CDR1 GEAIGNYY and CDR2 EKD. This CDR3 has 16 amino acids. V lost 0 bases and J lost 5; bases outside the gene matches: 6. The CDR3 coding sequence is TGTGCCTGTGACACCATAGGACTGGGGGATACTGATAAACTCATCTTT. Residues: CACDTIGLGDTDKLIF.

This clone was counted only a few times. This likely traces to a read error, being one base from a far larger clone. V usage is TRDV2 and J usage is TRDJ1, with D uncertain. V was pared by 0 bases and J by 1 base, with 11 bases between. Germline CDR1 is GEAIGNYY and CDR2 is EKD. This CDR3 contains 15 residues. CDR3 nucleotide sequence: TGTGCCTGTGACACCGCTTTTCTCCGCACCGATAAACTCATCTTT. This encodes CACDTAFLRTDKLIF.

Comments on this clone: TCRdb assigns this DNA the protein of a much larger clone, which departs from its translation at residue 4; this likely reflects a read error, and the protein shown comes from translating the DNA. The CDR3 DNA follows: TGTGCCTGTGTCAGTGTACTGGGGGCCCCCACCGATAAACTCATCTTT. Amino acid sequence: CACVSVLGAPTDKLIF. The chain joins TRDV2 to TRDJ1; 8 positions agree with TRDD3. No J segment appears in TCRdb, so it was assigned here by matching the sequence to germline. The CDR3 covers 16 residues. Germline CDR1 GEAIGNYY, CDR2 EKD. J gave up 1 base and V 5 bases, and 11 bases lay outside the gene matches.

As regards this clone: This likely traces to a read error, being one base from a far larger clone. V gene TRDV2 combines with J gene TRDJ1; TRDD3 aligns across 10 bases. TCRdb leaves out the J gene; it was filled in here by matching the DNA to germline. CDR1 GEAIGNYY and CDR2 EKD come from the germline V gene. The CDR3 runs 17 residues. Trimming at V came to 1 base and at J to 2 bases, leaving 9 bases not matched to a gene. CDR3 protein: CACDTLTGGSYTDKLIF. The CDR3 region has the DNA TGTGCCTGTGACACTTTGACTGGGGGATCGTATACCGATAAACTCATCTTT.

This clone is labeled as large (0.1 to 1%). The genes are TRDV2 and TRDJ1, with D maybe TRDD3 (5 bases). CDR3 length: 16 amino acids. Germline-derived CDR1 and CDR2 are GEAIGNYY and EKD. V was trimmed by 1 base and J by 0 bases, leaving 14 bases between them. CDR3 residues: CACDTLGAGDTDKLIF. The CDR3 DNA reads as TGTGCCTGTGACACGCTTGGCGCGGGGGACACCGATAAACTCATCTTT.

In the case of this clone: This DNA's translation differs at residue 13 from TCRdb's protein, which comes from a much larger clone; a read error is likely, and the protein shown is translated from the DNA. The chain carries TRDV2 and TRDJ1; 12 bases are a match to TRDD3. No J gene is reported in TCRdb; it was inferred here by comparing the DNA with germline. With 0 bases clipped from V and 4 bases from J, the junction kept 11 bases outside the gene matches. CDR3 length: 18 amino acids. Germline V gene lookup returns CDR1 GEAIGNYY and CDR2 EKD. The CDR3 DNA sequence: TGTGCCTGTGACACCGTGGCTGGGGGATACGCGAGGAACGATAAACTCATCTTT. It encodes CACDTVAGGYARNDKLIF.

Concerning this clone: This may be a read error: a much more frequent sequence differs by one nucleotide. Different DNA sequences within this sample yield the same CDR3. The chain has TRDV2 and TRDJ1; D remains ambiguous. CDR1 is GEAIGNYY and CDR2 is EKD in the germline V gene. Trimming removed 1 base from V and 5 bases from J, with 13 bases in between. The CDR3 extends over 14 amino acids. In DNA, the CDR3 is TGTGCCTGTGACACGTTGACGGGTGGAGATAAACTCATCTTT. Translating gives CACDTLTGGDKLIF.

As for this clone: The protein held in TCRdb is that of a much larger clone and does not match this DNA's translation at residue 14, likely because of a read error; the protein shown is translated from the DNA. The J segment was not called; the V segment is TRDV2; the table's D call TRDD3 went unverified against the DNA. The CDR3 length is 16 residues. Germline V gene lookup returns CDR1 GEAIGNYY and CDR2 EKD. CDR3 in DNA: TGTGCCTGTGACCCGGTGGGTAGAGGAGGGACCGATAAAATCATCTTT. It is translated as CACDPVGRGGTDKIIF.

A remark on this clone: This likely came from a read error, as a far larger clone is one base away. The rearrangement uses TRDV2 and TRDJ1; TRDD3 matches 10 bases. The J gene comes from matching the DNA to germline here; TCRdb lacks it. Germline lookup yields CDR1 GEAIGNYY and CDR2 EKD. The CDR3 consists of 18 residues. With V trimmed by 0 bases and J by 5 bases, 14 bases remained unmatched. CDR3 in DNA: TGTGCCTGTGACACCCTGCTTACTGGGGGATCGCCCGTGGATAAACTCATCTTT. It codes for CACDTLLTGGSPVDKLIF.

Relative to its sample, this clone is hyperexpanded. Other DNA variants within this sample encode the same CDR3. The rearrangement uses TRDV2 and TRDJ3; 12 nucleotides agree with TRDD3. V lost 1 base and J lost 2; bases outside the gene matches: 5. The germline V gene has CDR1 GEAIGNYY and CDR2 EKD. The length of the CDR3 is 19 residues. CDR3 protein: CACDTTGGYRTWDTRQMFF. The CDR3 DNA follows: TGTGCCTGTGACACAACTGGGGGATACCGGACCTGGGACACCCGACAGATGTTTTTC.

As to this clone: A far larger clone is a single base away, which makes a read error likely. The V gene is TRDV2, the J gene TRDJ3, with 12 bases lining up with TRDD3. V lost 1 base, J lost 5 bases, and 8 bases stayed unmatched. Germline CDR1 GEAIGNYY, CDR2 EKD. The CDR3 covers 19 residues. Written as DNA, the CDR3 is TGTGCCTGTGACACAACTGGGGGATACCGGACCCGGGACACCCGACAGATGTTTTTC. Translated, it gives CACDTTGGYRTRDTRQMFF.

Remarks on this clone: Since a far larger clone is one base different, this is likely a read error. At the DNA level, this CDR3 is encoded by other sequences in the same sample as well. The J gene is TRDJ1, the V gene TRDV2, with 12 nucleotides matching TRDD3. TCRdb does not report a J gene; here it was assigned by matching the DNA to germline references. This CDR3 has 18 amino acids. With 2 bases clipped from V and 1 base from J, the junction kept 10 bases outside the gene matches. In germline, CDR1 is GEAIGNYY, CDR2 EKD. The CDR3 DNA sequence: TGTGCCTGTGACAGCGTACTGGGGGATACTCATATCACCGATAAACTCATCTTT. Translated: CACDSVLGDTHITDKLIF.

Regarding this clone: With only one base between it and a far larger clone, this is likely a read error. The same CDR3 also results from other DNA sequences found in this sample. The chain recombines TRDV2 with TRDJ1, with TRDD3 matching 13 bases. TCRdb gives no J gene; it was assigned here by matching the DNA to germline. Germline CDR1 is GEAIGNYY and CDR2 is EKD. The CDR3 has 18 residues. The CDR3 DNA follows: TGTGCATGTGACAGCGTACTGGGGGATACGCATATCACCGATAAACTCATCTTT. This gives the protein CACDSVLGDTHITDKLIF.

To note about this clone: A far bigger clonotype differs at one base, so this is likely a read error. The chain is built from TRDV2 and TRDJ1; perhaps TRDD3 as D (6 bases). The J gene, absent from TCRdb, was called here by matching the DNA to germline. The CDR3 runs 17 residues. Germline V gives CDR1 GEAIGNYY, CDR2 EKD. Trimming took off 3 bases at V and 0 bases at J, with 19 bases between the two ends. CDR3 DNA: TGTGCCTGTGACTCCCTGGGGAACCAGGGGGACACCGATAAACTCATCTTT. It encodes CACDSLGNQGDTDKLIF.

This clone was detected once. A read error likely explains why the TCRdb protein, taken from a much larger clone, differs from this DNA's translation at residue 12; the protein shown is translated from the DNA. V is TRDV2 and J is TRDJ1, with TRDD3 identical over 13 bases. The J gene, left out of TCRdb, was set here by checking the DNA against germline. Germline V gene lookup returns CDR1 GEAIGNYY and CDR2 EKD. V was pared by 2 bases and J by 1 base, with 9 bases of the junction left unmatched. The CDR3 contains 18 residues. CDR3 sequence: CACDSVLGDTHFTDKLIF. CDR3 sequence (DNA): TGTGCCTGTGACAGCGTACTGGGGGATACGCATTTCACCGATAAACTCATCTTT.

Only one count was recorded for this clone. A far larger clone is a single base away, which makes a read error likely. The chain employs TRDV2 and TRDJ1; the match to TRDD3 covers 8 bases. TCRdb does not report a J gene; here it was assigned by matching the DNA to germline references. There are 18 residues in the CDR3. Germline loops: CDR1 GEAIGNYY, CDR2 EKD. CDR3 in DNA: TGTGCCTGTGACACCGTGGATACTGGGGGGGCTTACACTGATAAACTCATCTTT. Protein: CACDTVDTGGAYTDKLIF.

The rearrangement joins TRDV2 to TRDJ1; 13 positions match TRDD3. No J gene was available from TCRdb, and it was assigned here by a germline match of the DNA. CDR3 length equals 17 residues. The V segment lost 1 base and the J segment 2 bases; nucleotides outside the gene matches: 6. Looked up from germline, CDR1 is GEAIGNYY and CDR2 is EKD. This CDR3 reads CACDTTGGYGGTDKLIF. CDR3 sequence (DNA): TGTGCCTGTGACACAACTGGGGGATACGGAGGAACCGATAAACTCATCTTT.

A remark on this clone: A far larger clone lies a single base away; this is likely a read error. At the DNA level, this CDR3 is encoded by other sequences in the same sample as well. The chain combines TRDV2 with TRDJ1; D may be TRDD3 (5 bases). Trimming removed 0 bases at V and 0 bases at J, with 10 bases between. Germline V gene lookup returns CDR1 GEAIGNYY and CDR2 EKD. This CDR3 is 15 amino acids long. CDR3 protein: CACDTAGIHTDKLIF. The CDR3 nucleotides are TGTGCCTGTGACACCGCCGGGATTCACACCGATAAACTCATCTTT.

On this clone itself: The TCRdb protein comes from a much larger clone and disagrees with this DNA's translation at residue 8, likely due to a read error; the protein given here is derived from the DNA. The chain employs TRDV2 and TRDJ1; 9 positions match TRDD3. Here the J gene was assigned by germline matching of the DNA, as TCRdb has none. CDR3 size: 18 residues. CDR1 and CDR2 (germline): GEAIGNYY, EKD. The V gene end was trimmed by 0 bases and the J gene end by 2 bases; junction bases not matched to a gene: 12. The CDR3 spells CACDTVARGYARTDKLIF. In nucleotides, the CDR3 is TGTGCCTGTGACACCGTGGCTAGGGGATACGCGAGGACCGATAAACTCATCTTT.

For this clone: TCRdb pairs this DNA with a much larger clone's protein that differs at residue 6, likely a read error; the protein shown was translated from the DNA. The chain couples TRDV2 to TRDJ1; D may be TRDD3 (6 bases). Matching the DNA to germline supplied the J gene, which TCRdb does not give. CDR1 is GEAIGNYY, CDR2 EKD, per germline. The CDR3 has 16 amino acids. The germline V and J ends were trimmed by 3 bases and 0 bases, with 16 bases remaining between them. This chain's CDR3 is CACDLRGEEYTDKLIF. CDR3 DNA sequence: TGTGCCTGTGACCTACGGGGGGAGGAGTACACCGATAAACTCATCTTT.

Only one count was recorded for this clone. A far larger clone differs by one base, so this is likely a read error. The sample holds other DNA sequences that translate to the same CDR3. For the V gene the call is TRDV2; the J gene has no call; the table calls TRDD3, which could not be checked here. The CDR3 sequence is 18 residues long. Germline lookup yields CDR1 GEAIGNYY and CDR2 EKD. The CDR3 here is CACDSVLGDTHITDKLIF. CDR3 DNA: TGTGCCTGTGACAGCGTACTGGGGGATACGCATATCACCGATAAGCTCATCTTT.